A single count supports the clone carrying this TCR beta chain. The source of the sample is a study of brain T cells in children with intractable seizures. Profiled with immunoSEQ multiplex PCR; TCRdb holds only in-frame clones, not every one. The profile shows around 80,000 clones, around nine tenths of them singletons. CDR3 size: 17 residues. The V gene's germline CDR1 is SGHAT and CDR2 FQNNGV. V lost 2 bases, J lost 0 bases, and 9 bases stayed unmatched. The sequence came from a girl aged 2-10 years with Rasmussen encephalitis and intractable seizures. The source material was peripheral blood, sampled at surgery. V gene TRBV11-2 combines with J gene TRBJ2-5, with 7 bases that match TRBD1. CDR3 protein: CASSLIGARGYQETQYF. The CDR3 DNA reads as TGTGCCAGCAGCTTAATAGGGGCCAGGGGGTACCAAGAGACCCAGTACTTC.